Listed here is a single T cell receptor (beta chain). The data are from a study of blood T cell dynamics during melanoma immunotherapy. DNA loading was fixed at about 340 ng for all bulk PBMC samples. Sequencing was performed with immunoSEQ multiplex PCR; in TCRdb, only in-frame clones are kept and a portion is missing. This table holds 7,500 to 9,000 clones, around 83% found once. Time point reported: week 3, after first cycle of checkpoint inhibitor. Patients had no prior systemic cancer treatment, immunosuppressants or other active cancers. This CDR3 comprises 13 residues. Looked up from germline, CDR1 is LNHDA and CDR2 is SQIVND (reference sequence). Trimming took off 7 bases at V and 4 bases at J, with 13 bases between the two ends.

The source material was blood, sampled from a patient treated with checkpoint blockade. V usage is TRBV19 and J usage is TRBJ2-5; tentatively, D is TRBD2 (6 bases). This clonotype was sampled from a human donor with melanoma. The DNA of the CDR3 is TGTGCCAGTAATAGGCGGGACCGAGAGACCCAGTACTTC. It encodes CASNRRDRETQYF.